These T cell receptor beta chains were read from a single sample in a study of blood T cell repertoires in COVID-19. TCRdb's table, derived via immunoSEQ multiplex PCR, lists solely in-frame clones and lacks some. The table lists 130,000 or so clones, roughly three quarters of them singletons, with 1.9% in the top ten. Material for sequencing was peripheral blood. Receptor source: a woman aged 70-85 years with acute or convalescent COVID-19. CDR3s include the opening cysteine and the closing phenylalanine or tryptophan. Each record gives: clone size, J gene, V gene, D gene, CDR3 DNA, CDR3 protein. A D gene is named only where the DNA matches it firmly. Size is omitted from some rows. Given values are once, few, many or a class for expanded clones.

few,TRBJ1-3,TRBV23-1,.,TGCGCCAGCAGTCAATCGAGGCGTTTTACTGGAAACACCATATATTTT,CASSQSRRFTGNTIYF
.,TRBJ1-2,TRBV19,TRBD1,TGTGCCAGTAGGTGGACAGGCGCTAACTATGGCTACACCTTC,CASRWTGANYGYTF
.,TRBJ2-5,TRBV6-4,.,TGTGCCAGCAGTGCACGGACGGTGAGGGGGGAGACCCAGTACTTC,CASSARTVRGETQYF
.,TRBJ2-2,TRBV9,.,TGTGCCAGCAGCCCGCATCTCGGGAAGACCACCGGGGAGCTGTTTTTT,CASSPHLGKTTGELFF
.,TRBJ2-2,TRBV19,.,TGTGCCAGTAGGGACACCGACACCGGGGAGCTGTTTTTT,CASRDTDTGELFF
few,TRBJ1-5,TRBV28,.,TGTGCCAGCAGTTTTGCGGGGAGAAGCAATCAGCCCCAGCATTTT,CASSFAGRSNQPQHF
.,TRBJ2-7,TRBV7-2,.,TGTGCCAGCAGTTTCCAACAGGGTCCCTACGAGCAGTACTTC,CASSFQQGPYEQYF
.,TRBJ1-4,TRBV5-1,.,TGCGCCAGCAGCTTGGGACAGCTGGGAGAAAAACTGTTTTTT,CASSLGQLGEKLFF
.,TRBJ2-7,TRBV28,.,TGTGCCAGCAGAGGGGAAGACCGTTCCTACGAGCAGTACTTC,CASRGEDRSYEQYF
.,TRBJ2-5,TRBV11-2,TRBD2,TGTGCCAGCAGCTTAGAACTAGCGGGGCAAGAGACCCAGTACTTC,CASSLELAGQETQYF
once,TRBJ1-6,TRBV10-2,.,TGCGCCAGCAGTCTATTGAGTCAGGGTAGGGGTCTCCACTTT,CASSLLSQGRGLHF
.,TRBJ2-3,TRBV6-2/TRBV6-3,.,TGTGCCAGCAGTTCCTCTTTCCCAGGGGCAGATACGCAGTATTTT,CASSSSFPGADTQYF
.,TRBJ2-5,TRBV29-1,TRBD1,TGCAGCGTGGAACCCGGGACAGGTTTGAAGACCCAGTACTTC,CSVEPGTGLKTQYF
.,TRBJ2-5,TRBV30,TRBD1,TGTGCCTGGAGTGCAGAGGAGCAGGCGGTTTGGACAGGTCAAGAGACCCAGTACTTC,CAWSAEEQAVWTGQETQYF
.,TRBJ2-3,TRBV2,.,TGTGCCAGCAGTGAAGTATACACAGATACGCAGTATTTT,CASSEVYTDTQYF
few,TRBJ1-1,TRBV6-5,.,TGTGCCAGCAACCCGGGGGGCACTGAAGCTTTCTTT,CASNPGGTEAFF
few,TRBJ2-2,TRBV10-3,.,TGTGCCATCAGTGAGTCTCGACTTTTAGACGTCGGGGAGCTGTTTTTT,CAISESRLLDVGELFF
.,TRBJ1-1,TRBV5-1,.,TGCGCCAGCAGCTTGAGGGAGGAGAATACTGAAGCTTTCTTT,CASSLREENTEAFF
.,TRBJ1-1,TRBV3-1/TRBV3-2,.,TGTGCCAGCAGCCTCAGGACACGGATGAACACTGAAGCTTTCTTT,CASSLRTRMNTEAFF
.,TRBJ2-3,TRBV11-2,.,TGTGCCAGCAGCTTGAGTAATACGCAGTATTTT,CASSLSNTQYF
.,TRBJ1-4,TRBV10-2,.,TGCGCCAGCAGTGATCAGAAAAATGAAAAACTGTTTTTT,CASSDQKNEKLFF
.,TRBJ1-6,TRBV6-1,.,TGTGCCAGCAGTGAAGGGGCAGATCCTTATTCACCCCTCCACTTT,CASSEGADPYSPLHF
.,TRBJ2-3,TRBV7-8,.,TGTGCCAGCGCCCCCGGGGGGCCACCAGATACGCAGTATTTT,CASAPGGPPDTQYF
.,TRBJ1-4,TRBV18,.,TGTGCCAGCTCACCACCGGGGCTAACTAATGAAAAACTGTTTTTT,CASSPPGLTNEKLFF
.,TRBJ1-6,TRBV11-2,.,TGTGCCAGCAGCCCCCCCGCGGGGTTCTCCTATAATTCACCCCTCCACTTT,CASSPPAGFSYNSPLHF
few,TRBJ1-3,TRBV7-9,.,TGTGCCAGCAGCCTAAGGGGGTTCTCTGGAAACACCATATATTTT,CASSLRGFSGNTIYF
.,TRBJ2-1,TRBV2,TRBD2,TGTGCCAGCAGTGCTAGCGGGACCTACAATGAGCAGTTCTTC,CASSASGTYNEQFF
.,TRBJ2-1,TRBV29-1,TRBD2,TGCAGCGTTGGCGGACTAGCGGGAGGCGGTGAGCAGTTCTTC,CSVGGLAGGGEQFF
.,TRBJ2-2,TRBV10-3,.,TGTGCCATCAGACAGACCACCGGGGAGCTGTTTTTT,CAIRQTTGELFF
.,TRBJ2-1,TRBV7-9,.,TGTGCCAGCAGCCAGGACGGCGACTACTACAATGAGCAGTTCTTC,CASSQDGDYYNEQFF
.,TRBJ1-3,TRBV19,TRBD1,TGTGCCAGCCGACAGGGTGTGGGAAACACCATATATTTT,CASRQGVGNTIYF
.,TRBJ1-6,TRBV10-3,.,TGTGCCATCAGTGAGTTTCGGCGGGGTGAGTCACCCCTCCACTTT,CAISEFRRGESPLHF
.,TRBJ2-1,TRBV28,TRBD2,TGTGCCAGCAAGACCGGGACTAGCGGGATCTCGCAGTTCTTC,CASKTGTSGISQFF
few,TRBJ2-5,TRBV28,TRBD2,TGTGCCAGCAGCGCCACCGGGAGGGAGACCCAGTACTTC,CASSATGRETQYF
.,TRBJ2-5,TRBV23-1,TRBD2,TGCGCCAGCAGTCACCGCGGACTAGGAATAATTTTCCAAGAGACCCAGTACTTC,CASSHRGLGIIFQETQYF
.,TRBJ2-1,TRBV6-2/TRBV6-3,TRBD2,TGTGCCAGCAGTTCTGGGACTAGCGGGTTGTTCTACAATGAGCAGTTCTTC,CASSSGTSGLFYNEQFF
.,TRBJ2-1,TRBV7-9,.,TGTGCCAGCAGCTTCGGCGGCCTGCCGGATGAGCAGTTCTTC,CASSFGGLPDEQFF
.,TRBJ2-2,TRBV27,.,TGTGCCGCCAGACAGGCCACGAACACCGGGGAGCTGTTTTTT,CAARQATNTGELFF
.,TRBJ2-5,TRBV14,TRBD2,TGTGCCAGTACGAGGCTAGCGGGAGGGGGCGAGACCCAGTACTTC,CASTRLAGGGETQYF
.,TRBJ1-4,TRBV29-1,.,TGCAGCGTTGGCCCCGCGGGGGGAGGTAATGAAAAACTGTTTTTT,CSVGPAGGGNEKLFF
.,TRBJ2-2,TRBV28,TRBD2,TGTGCCAGCACTAGCGGGGGTAACACCGGGGAGCTGTTTTTT,CASTSGGNTGELFF
.,TRBJ2-1,TRBV2,.,TGTGCCAGCAGTGAACTTTCAACTGGTAAGCAGTTCTTC,CASSELSTGKQFF
.,TRBJ1-5,TRBV18,.,TGTGCCAGCTCCCGGACTAATCAGCCCCAGCATTTT,CASSRTNQPQHF
.,TRBJ1-2,TRBV19,.,TGTGCCAGTAGTATCGGGAGGAAGGACTATGGCTACACCTTC,CASSIGRKDYGYTF
many,TRBJ1-2,TRBV6-2/TRBV6-3,.,TGTGCCAGCAGTCCGGGGACTAACTATGGCTACACCTTC,CASSPGTNYGYTF
.,TRBJ2-5,TRBV9,TRBD2,TGTGCCAGCAGCGTAGCAGCGGGGGGTCGTGAGACCCAGTACTTC,CASSVAAGGRETQYF
.,TRBJ2-2,TRBV29-1,TRBD1,TGCAGCGTTGAAGGTTCGGGACAGGGTAAAACCGGGGAGCTGTTTTTT,CSVEGSGQGKTGELFF
.,TRBJ1-2,TRBV6-5,.,TGTGCCAGCAGTTCTCGGACAGCCTCCAGTGGCTACACCTTC,CASSSRTASSGYTF
once,TRBJ2-5,TRBV6-5,.,TGTGCCAGCAGTTACACAGGAAAAGAGACCCAGTACTTC,CASSYTGKETQYF
.,TRBJ1-6,TRBV4-3,TRBD1,TGCGCCAGCAGCCAAGAAAGGGGGCTTAATTCACCCCTCCACTTT,CASSQERGLNSPLHF
.,TRBJ1-6,TRBV5-1,TRBD1,TGCGCCAGCAGCGTGGACAGGGCCGAGAATTCACCCCTCCACTTT,CASSVDRAENSPLHF
.,TRBJ2-7,TRBV10-3,TRBD1,TGTGCCATCAGTGAGTTGGGGACAGGGGAGGTTTACGAGCAGTACTTC,CAISELGTGEVYEQYF
.,TRBJ2-1,TRBV4-1,TRBD2,TGCGCCAGCAGCCCAGGGGCCGCGGGGGGATACAATGAGCAGTTCTTC,CASSPGAAGGYNEQFF
.,TRBJ2-7,TRBV19,.,TGTGCCAGTAGCAATAGGCAGCGAAGGGAGCAGTACTTC,CASSNRQRREQYF
.,TRBJ1-4,TRBV5-1,.,TGCGCCAGCAGCTCGGGCGGGACGGGGAATGAAAAACTGTTTTTT,CASSSGGTGNEKLFF
once,TRBJ2-7,TRBV6-4,TRBD2,TGTGCCAGCAGTGACTTCGGGGGGGGACGGCATCTTGGGGACGAGCAGTACTTC,CASSDFGGGRHLGDEQYF
few,TRBJ2-7,TRBV27,TRBD1,TGTGCCAGCAGTGAAGGGACAGGGAGGACCTACGAGCAGTACTTC,CASSEGTGRTYEQYF
.,TRBJ1-1,TRBV15,TRBD1,TGTGCCACCAGCCTCGACAGGGAAAGCACTGAAGCTTTCTTT,CATSLDRESTEAFF
.,TRBJ1-2,TRBV20-1,.,TGCAGTGCTAGTCTTTCGGGGAACTATGGCTACACCTTC,CSASLSGNYGYTF